The 9 T cell receptor beta chains below were found in one sample sequenced in a study of blood T cells in healthy people across ages. For the second PCR, which ran for about 6 to 12 cycles, a sample-barcoded 5' primer and a J-beta primer mix were used. MiXCR, run by TCRdb on the 5' RACE reads, gives a single entry per CDR3 protein. The table records hundreds of thousands of distinct CDR3 sequences, roughly 50% of them present only once. Sequenced input: blood. The receptor set was obtained from a man aged 55 to 70 in good health.

The rearrangement joins TRBV10-3 to TRBJ2-3; TRBD1 matches at 8 bases. After removal of 3 bases from V and 2 bases from J, the junction contained 10 bases not matched to a gene. The CDR3 length is 17 residues. Germline CDR1 and CDR2: ENHRY and SYGVKD. This chain's CDR3 is CAISDPAGGSYTDTQYF. CDR3 in DNA: TGTGCCATCAGTGATCCGGCAGGGGGCTCTTACACAGATACGCAGTATTTT.

In its sample, this clonotype was seen once. The CDR3 DNA follows: TGCGCCAGCAGCCAGGAAACTACAGCCATACAAGAGACCCAGTACTTC. It encodes CASSQETTAIQETQYF. The chain links TRBV4-1 to TRBJ2-7; D not resolved. The J call may be mistaken, given a closer DNA end match to TRBJ2-5. The CDR3 loop spans 16 amino acids. Germline V gene lookup returns CDR1 MGHRA and CDR2 YSYEKL.

This clonotype was seen a few times. The gene calls are TRBV6-2 or TRBV6-3 and TRBJ1-5; D not certain. This CDR3 comprises 14 residues. The V end was cut by 8 bases, the J end by 4 bases, with 15 bases between. CDR1 and CDR2 (germline): MNHEY, SVGEGT. CDR3 amino acids: CASSETALNQPQHF. Written as DNA, the CDR3 is TGTGCCAGCTCTGAAACAGCCCTAAATCAGCCCCAGCATTTT.

There are a few counts of this clonotype. This rearrangement joins TRBV29-1 to TRBJ2-1; D remains unclear. This CDR3 contains 12 residues. CDR1 is SQVTM, CDR2 ANQGSEA, per germline. The germline V and J ends were trimmed by 3 bases and 7 bases, with 10 bases remaining between them. CDR3: CSVDFPENEQFF. The CDR3 nucleotides are TGCAGCGTTGATTTCCCTGAAAATGAGCAGTTCTTC.

In this sample, this clonotype turned up a few times. The chain couples TRBV10-3 to TRBJ2-7; possibly TRBD1 for D (6 bases). The length of the CDR3 is 15 residues. V was cut by 11 bases and J by 1 base, with 21 bases left in between. Germline CDR1 and CDR2: ENHRY and SYGVKD. Written as DNA, the CDR3 is TGTGCCTCTCAAAAAGGCCAGGGGACATCCTACGAGCAGTACTTC. Its translation: CASQKGQGTSYEQYF.

In DNA, the CDR3 is TGCAGTGCTAGAGGGGCAGGGGCAGGCAATCAGCCCCAGCATTTT. It translates to CSARGAGAGNQPQHF. The chain couples TRBV20-1 to TRBJ1-5, with a weak D call TRBD1 (6 bases). V shed 1 base and J shed 2 bases, with 12 bases lying between them. The germline CDR1 and CDR2 sequences are DFQATT and SNEGSKA (reference sequence). This CDR3 region has 15 residues.

This clonotype occurred once. The chain uses TRBV5-1 and TRBJ2-5; D is unresolved. Trimming removed 0 bases from V and 5 bases from J, with 11 bases in between. This CDR3 has 14 amino acids. Germline-derived CDR1 and CDR2 are SGHRS and YFSETQ. Here the CDR3 reads CASSLASGSETQYF. For the CDR3, the DNA is TGCGCCAGCAGCTTGGCCTCAGGTTCCGAGACCCAGTACTTC.

This clonotype showed up just a few times. The chain links TRBV9 to TRBJ2-5; tentatively, D is TRBD2 (5 bases). Trimming took off 4 bases at V and 0 bases at J, with 16 bases between the two ends. CDR3 length: 16 residues. CDR1 and CDR2 (germline): SGDLS, YYNGEE. In DNA form, the CDR3 reads TGTGCCAGCAGCCCCTCCCCGCGCGGGTACCAAGAGACCCAGTACTTC. Its translation is CASSPSPRGYQETQYF.

The J gene is TRBJ2-5, the V gene TRBV9, with 8 bases lining up with TRBD2. The CDR3 runs 16 residues. Looked up from germline, CDR1 is SGDLS and CDR2 is YYNGEE. The J segment lost 0 bases and the V segment lost 3 bases, leaving 7 bases of the junction unmatched. In DNA, the CDR3 is TGTGCCAGCAGCGGCAGCGGGGGAGGGTACCAAGAGACCCAGTACTTC. Translating it yields CASSGSGGGYQETQYF.